This T cell receptor (beta chain) came from a study of neurological immune-mediated disorders. Study at large: Of the approximately 34 patients who had multiple sclerosis, about 30 had the relapsing-remitting form and 3 had the secondary progressive form. General study results and limits: According to phylogenetic grouping, one related-CDR3 cluster, a possible signature, contained the repertoires of 18 of 34 multiple sclerosis patients. The greatest TCR clonal expansion occurred in HTLV-1-associated myelopathy and the least in multiple sclerosis, which fell below healthy controls. The multiple sclerosis repertoire cluster was not associated with any clinical or MRI feature.

The table lists this clonotype with many counts. Its antigen is still unknown. TCRdb re-analysed the 5' RACE reads in MiXCR, keeping a single row per CDR3 protein. This table holds some 46,000 distinct CDR3 sequences, roughly 4.1% found once. The specimen was PBMCs. This receptor was obtained from a woman in her sixties or seventies with multiple sclerosis.

The CDR3 coding sequence is TGCAGTGTCCCAGCGGGGGGCGCGGAAGAGACCCAGTACTTC. Translated, it gives CSVPAGGAEETQYF. The genes are TRBV20-1 and TRBJ2-5; 9 bases map to TRBD2. V lost 7 bases to trimming and J lost 3 bases; unmatched junction nucleotides: 9. Germline CDR1 DFQATT, CDR2 SNEGSKA (reference sequence). The CDR3 is made up of 14 amino acids.